This passage covers 8 T cell receptor beta chains from one sample sequenced in a study of molecular identifiers for immune sequencing clone quantification. MiXCR, applied by TCRdb to the PCR reads, yields one record per CDR3 protein. Of fewer than 350,000 distinct CDR3 sequences in the sample, roughly 24% were seen once. Sequenced material: naive CD8+ T cells from blood, with Jurkat cell RNA spiked in. The subset here: FACS-sorted CD8+CD4-CCR7+CD45RA+ naive T cells. Receptors were obtained from a human donor in good health. Some libraries in this study had Jurkat cell RNA spiked in.

This clonotype was counted a few times. The CDR3 carries no conserved terminal phenylalanine or tryptophan, so it likely arises from a read error. The chain uses TRBV20-1 and TRBJ2-3, with 7 bases that match TRBD2. J lost 2 bases, V lost 3 bases, and 8 bases had no gene match. The CDR3 covers 15 residues. Per germline, CDR1 DFQATT and CDR2 SNEGSKA (reference sequence). The CDR3 nucleotides read TGCAGTGCTAGCCCAAGACTAGCCCTCACAGATACGCAGTATTCT. Protein product: CSASPRLALTDTQYS.

At least ten counts were recorded for this clonotype. This chain joins TRBV28 and TRBJ2-4; 8 bases are a match to TRBD1. V trimming: 1 base; J trimming: 8 bases; junction bases outside the gene matches: 7. There are 15 residues in the CDR3. CDR1 and CDR2 (germline): MDHEN, SYDVKM. The CDR3 spells CASSLLRQGYDIQYF. The CDR3 nucleotides are TGTGCCAGCAGTTTATTGAGACAGGGGTATGACATTCAGTACTTC.

In regard to this clonotype: This clone may be a read error of a much larger clone one base away. The chain joins TRBV5-1 to TRBJ1-1; no firm D call. The CDR3 runs 13 residues. The germline CDR1 and CDR2 sequences are SGHRS and YFSETQ. The CDR3 region has the DNA TGCGCCAGCAGCTCCGTTGGTCGGGCTGAAGCTCTCTTT. Its protein product is CASSSVGRAEALF. The whole variable domain, remainder taken from reference TRBV5-1 and TRBJ1-1, is KAGVTQTPRYLIKTRGQQVTLSCSPISGHRSVSWYQQTPGQGLQFLFEYFSETQRNKGNFPGRFSGRQFSNSRSEMNVSTLELGDSALYLCASSSVGRAEALFGQGTRLTVV.

Points on this clonotype: A read error is possible here, since a much larger clone lies one base away. The chain recombines TRBV29-1 with TRBJ2-3; TRBD1 or TRBD2 may be the D gene (7 bases each). The CDR3 runs to 17 residues. Germline V lookup: CDR1 SQVTM, CDR2 ANQGSEA. CDR3 in DNA: TGCAGCGTTGATGGGCTCAATCGGGGAGGGGGCACAGATACGCAGTGTTTT. Translating gives CSVDGLNRGGGTDTQCF.

The gene calls are TRBV4-2 and TRBJ2-7; TRBD1 aligns across 8 bases. CDR3 length: 15 residues. CDR1 and CDR2 (germline): LGHNA, YNFKEQ. Trimming took 1 base from V and 5 from J; bases not matched to a gene: 7. The CDR3 region has the DNA TGTGCCAGCAGCCAAGGGGGGACAGGCGTCCACGAGCAGTACTTC. Its protein is CASSQGGTGVHEQYF.

In its sample, this clonotype was seen many times. The rearrangement joins TRBV4-1 to TRBJ2-7, with a possible D match to TRBD1 (5 bases). The length of the CDR3 is 14 residues. Between the trimmed V and J ends, which lost 1 base and 7 bases, there was a span of 14 bases. Germline V gene lookup returns CDR1 MGHRA and CDR2 YSYEKL. This CDR3 is CASSQGQGPGEQYF. The CDR3 region has the DNA TGCGCCAGCAGCCAAGGGCAGGGTCCTGGTGAGCAGTACTTC.

This clonotype appeared many times. CDR3 residues: CSAKGLAGKNIQYF. Here the CDR3 DNA reads TGCAGTGCTAAAGGACTAGCAGGGAAAAACATTCAGTACTTC. This sequence joins TRBV20-1 and TRBJ2-4; TRBD2 matches at 8 bases. CDR1 is DFQATT and CDR2 is SNEGSKA in the germline V gene (reference sequence). J lost 4 bases, V lost 4 bases, and 6 bases had no gene match. The CDR3 covers 14 residues.

The chain is built from TRBV7-9 and TRBJ1-2; maybe TRBD1 (5 bases). The CDR3 totals 16 residues. Deletions cut 2 bases from V and 4 bases from J, with 17 bases between. Germline-derived CDR1 and CDR2 are SEHNR and FQNEAQ (reference sequence). CDR3 in DNA: TGTGCCAGCAGCTTACTACCCTTAAACAGGAGCTATGGCTACACCTTC. Translated: CASSLLPLNRSYGYTF.